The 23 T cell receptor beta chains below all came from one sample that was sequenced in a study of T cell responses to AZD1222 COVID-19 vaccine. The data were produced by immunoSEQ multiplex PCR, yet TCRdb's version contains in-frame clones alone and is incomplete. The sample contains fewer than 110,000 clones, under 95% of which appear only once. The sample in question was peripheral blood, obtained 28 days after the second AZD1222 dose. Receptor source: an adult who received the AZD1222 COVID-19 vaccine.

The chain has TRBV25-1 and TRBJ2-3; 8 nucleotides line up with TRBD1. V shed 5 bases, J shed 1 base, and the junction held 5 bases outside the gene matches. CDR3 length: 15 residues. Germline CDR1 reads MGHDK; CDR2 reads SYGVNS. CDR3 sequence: CASSMTGVGTDTQYF. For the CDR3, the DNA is TGTGCCAGCAGTATGACAGGGGTCGGCACAGATACGCAGTATTTT.

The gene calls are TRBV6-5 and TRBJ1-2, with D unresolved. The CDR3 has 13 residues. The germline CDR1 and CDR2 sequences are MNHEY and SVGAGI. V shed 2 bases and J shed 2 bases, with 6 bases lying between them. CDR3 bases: TGTGCCAGCAGTTACGAGGGCAACTATGGCTACACCTTC. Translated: CASSYEGNYGYTF.

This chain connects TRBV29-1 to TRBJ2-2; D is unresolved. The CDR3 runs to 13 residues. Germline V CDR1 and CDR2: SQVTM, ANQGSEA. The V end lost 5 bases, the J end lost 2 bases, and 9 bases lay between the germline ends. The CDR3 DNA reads TGCAGCGTTCGGAAATCCAACACCGGGGAGCTGTTTTTT. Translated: CSVRKSNTGELFF.

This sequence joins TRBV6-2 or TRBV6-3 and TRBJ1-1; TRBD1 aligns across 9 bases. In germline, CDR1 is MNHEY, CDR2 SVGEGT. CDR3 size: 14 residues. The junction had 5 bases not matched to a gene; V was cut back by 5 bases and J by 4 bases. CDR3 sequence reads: CASSPPTGGTEAFF. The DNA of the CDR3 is TGTGCCAGCAGTCCCCCGACAGGGGGCACTGAAGCTTTCTTT.

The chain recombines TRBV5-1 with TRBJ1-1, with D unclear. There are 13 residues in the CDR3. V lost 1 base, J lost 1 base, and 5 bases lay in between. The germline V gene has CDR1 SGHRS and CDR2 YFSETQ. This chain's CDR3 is CASSLFQNTEAFF. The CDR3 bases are TGCGCCAGCAGCTTGTTTCAGAACACTGAAGCTTTCTTT.

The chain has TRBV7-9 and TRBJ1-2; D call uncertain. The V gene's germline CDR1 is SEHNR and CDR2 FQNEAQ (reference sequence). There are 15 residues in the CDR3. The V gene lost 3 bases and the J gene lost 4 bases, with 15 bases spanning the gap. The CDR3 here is CASSLNAAALYGYTF. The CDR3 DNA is TGTGCCAGCAGCTTGAATGCAGCCGCACTCTATGGCTACACCTTC.

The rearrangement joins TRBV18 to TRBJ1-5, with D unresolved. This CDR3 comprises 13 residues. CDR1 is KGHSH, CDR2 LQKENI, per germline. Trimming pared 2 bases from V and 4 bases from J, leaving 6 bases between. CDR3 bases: TGTGCCAGCTCACCAGGACTTAATCAGCCCCAGCATTTT. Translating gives CASSPGLNQPQHF.

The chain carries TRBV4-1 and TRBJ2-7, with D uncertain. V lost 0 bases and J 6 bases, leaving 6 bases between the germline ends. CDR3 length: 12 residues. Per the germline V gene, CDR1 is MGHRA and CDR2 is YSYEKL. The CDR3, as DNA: TGCGCCAGCAGCCAAGATTCGGTCGAGCAGTACTTC. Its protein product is CASSQDSVEQYF.

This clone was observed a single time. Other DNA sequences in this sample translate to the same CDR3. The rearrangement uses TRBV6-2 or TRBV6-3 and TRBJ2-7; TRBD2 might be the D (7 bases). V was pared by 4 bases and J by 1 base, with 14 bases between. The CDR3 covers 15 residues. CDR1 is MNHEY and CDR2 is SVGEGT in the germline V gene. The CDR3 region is CASSSSGGGSYEQYF. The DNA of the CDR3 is TGTGCCAGCAGTTCTAGCGGAGGGGGTTCCTACGAGCAGTACTTC.

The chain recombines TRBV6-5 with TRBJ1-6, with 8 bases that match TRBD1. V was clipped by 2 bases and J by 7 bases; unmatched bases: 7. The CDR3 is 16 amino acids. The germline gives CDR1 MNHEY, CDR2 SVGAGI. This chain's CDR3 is CASSYGTTGVNSPLHF. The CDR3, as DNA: TGTGCCAGCAGTTACGGAACGACAGGGGTGAATTCACCCCTCCACTTT.

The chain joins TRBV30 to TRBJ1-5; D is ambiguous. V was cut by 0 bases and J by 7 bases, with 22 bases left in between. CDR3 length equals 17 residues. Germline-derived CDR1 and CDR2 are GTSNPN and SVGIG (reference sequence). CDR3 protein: CAWSVSIGPGGTQPQHF. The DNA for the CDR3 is TGTGCCTGGAGTGTCTCCATAGGGCCGGGAGGTACCCAGCCCCAGCATTTT.

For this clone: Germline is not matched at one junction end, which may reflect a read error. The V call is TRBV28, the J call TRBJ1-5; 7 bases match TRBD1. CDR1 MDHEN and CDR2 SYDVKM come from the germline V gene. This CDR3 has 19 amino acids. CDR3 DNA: TGTGCCAGCGGTTTTGGGGGGACAGAAGGTATGGGGAGCAATCAGCCCCAGCATTTT. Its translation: CASGFGGTEGMGSNQPQHF.

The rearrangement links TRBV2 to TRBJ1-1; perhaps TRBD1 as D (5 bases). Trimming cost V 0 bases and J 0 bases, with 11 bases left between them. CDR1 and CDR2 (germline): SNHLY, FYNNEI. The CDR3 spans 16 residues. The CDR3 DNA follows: TGTGCCAGCAGTGAAGCAGGGCAGGGCATGAACACTGAAGCTTTCTTT. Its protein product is CASSEAGQGMNTEAFF.

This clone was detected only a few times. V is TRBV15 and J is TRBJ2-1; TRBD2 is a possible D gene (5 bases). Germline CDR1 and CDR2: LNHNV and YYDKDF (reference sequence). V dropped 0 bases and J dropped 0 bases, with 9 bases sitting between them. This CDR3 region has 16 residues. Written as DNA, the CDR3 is TGTGCCACCAGCAGAGATAGGACTCCCTCCTACAATGAGCAGTTCTTC. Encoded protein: CATSRDRTPSYNEQFF. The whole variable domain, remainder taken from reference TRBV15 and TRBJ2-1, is DAMVIQNPRYQVTQFGKPVTLSCSQTLNHNVMYWYQQKSSQAPKLLFHYYDKDFNNEADTPDNFQSRRPNTSFCFLDIRSPGLGDTAMYLCATSRDRTPSYNEQFFGPGTRLTVL.

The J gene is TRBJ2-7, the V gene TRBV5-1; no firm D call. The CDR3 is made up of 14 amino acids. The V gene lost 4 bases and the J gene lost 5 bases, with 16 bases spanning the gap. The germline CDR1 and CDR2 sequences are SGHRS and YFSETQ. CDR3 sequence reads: CASSVTVNRHEQYF. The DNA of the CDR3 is TGCGCCAGCAGCGTGACCGTTAATCGCCACGAGCAGTACTTC.

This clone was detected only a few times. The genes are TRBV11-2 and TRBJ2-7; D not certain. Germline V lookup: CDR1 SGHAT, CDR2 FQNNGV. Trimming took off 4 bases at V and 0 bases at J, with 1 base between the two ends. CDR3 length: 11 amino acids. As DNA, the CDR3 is TGTGCCAGCAGCTACTCCTACGAGCAGTACTTC. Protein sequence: CASSYSYEQYF.

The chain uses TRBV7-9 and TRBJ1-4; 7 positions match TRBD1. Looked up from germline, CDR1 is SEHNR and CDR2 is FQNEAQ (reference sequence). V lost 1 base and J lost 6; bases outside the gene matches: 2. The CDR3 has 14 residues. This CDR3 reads CASSLDRGYEKLFF. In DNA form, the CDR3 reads TGTGCCAGCAGCTTAGACAGGGGATATGAAAAACTGTTTTTT.

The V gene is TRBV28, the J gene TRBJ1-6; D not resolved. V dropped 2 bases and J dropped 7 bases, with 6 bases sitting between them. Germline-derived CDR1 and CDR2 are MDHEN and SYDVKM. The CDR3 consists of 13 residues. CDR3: CASSLSLNSPLHF. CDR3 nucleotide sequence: TGTGCCAGCAGTTTAAGTCTAAATTCACCCCTCCACTTT.

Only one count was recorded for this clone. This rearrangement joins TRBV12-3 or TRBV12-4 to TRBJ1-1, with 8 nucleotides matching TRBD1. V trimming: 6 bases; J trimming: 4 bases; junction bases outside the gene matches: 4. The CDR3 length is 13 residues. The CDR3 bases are TGTGCCAGCAGCACAGGGGGGAGCACTGAAGCTTTCTTT. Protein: CASSTGGSTEAFF.

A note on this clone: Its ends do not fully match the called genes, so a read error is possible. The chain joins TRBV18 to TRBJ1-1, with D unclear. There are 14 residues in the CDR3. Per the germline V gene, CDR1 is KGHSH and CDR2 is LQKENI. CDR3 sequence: CATSEGWMNTEAFF. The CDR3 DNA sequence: TGTGCCACCTCAGAGGGATGGATGAACACTGAAGCTTTCTTT.

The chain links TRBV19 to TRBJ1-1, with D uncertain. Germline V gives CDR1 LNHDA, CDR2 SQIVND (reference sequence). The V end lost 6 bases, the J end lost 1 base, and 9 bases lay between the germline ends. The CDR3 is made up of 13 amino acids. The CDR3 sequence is CASSRGRNTEAFF. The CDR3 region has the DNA TGTGCCAGTAGCCGGGGAAGGAACACTGAAGCTTTCTTT.

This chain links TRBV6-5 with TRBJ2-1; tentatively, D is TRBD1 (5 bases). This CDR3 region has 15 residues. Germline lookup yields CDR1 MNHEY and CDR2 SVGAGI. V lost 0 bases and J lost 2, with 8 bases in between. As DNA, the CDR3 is TGTGCCAGCAGTTACTCCAGGGATCCCTACAATGAGCAGTTCTTC. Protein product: CASSYSRDPYNEQFF.

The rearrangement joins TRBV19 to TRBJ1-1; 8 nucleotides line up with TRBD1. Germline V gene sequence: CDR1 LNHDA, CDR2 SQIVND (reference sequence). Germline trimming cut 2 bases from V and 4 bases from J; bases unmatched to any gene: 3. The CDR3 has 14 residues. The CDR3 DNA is TGTGCCAGTAGTATACAGGGGGCGAGCACTGAAGCTTTCTTT. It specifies CASSIQGASTEAFF.